Following are 18 T cell receptor beta chains from one sample sequenced in a study of radiotherapy plus CTLA-4 blockade in lung cancer. The assay was immunoSEQ multiplex PCR, and TCRdb's table has in-frame clones only and misses some. This table holds roughly 50,000 clones, approximately 90% found once. The sequenced sample was peripheral blood, obtained from a patient treated with radiotherapy plus ipilimumab. Receptors originate from a human donor with non-small cell lung cancer whose response to radiotherapy plus ipilimumab could not be evaluated.

The chain couples TRBV5-1 to TRBJ2-7, with 8 bases aligning to TRBD1. Germline CDR1 is SGHRS and CDR2 is YFSETQ. This CDR3 spans 14 amino acids. Germline trimming cut 3 bases from V and 10 bases from J; bases unmatched to any gene: 12. DNA for the CDR3: TGCGCCAGCAGCTCACTCCCCACCACAGGGGGACAGTACTTC. Translated: CASSSLPTTGGQYF.

The gene calls are TRBV2 and TRBJ1-1; 9 bases are shared with TRBD1. The CDR3 runs to 13 residues. Trimming cost V 6 bases and J 10 bases; bases outside gene matches: 9. CDR1 and CDR2 from the germline V gene are SNHLY and FYNNEI. The CDR3 region is CASRVQGAVGAFF. CDR3 nucleotides: TGTGCCAGCAGGGTACAGGGGGCCGTGGGAGCTTTCTTT.

The chain recombines TRBV7-2 with TRBJ2-7; no reliable D call. CDR1 SGHTA and CDR2 FQGNSA come from the germline V gene. The ends were cut back, 4 bases at V and 5 bases at J, with 15 bases in the middle. The CDR3 totals 14 residues. CDR3 DNA: TGTGCCAGCAGCTCATCCTCGGTAGCCAACGAGCAGTACTTC. Its protein is CASSSSSVANEQYF.

The J gene is TRBJ1-5, the V gene TRBV19; TRBD1 matches 8 bases. V lost 2 bases and J lost 4; bases outside the gene matches: 1. CDR3 size: 14 residues. Germline V gene lookup returns CDR1 LNHDA and CDR2 SQIVND (reference sequence). The DNA for the CDR3 is TGTGCCAGTAGTATACGGACAGGGAATCAGCCCCAGCATTTT. It yields the protein CASSIRTGNQPQHF. Full variable domain (outside the CDR3, taken from reference TRBV19 and TRBJ1-5): DGGITQSPKYLFRKEGQNVTLSCEQNLNHDAMYWYRQDPGQGLRLIYYSQIVNDFQKGDIAEGYSVSREKKESFPLTVTSAQKNPTAFYLCASSIRTGNQPQHFGDGTRLSIL.

This chain connects TRBV7-2 to TRBJ2-3; TRBD1 matches at 8 bases. Germline lookup yields CDR1 SGHTA and CDR2 FQGNSA. The CDR3 is made up of 16 amino acids. J lost 6 bases, V lost 4 bases, and 12 bases had no gene match. CDR3 bases: TGTGCCAGCAGCTATAATCCCGGACAGGGTGGGGATACGCAGTATTTT. This gives the protein CASSYNPGQGGDTQYF.

The chain recombines TRBV15 with TRBJ1-1, with D possibly matching TRBD1 (6 bases). The germline gives CDR1 LNHNV, CDR2 YYDKDF (reference sequence). The V end lost 9 bases, the J end lost 1 base, and 9 bases lay between the germline ends. The CDR3 is 12 residues long. This chain's CDR3 is CATGAWNTEAFF. The CDR3 bases are TGTGCCACGGGGGCGTGGAACACTGAAGCTTTCTTT.

This clone was seen a single time. This chain uses TRBV11-2 with TRBJ2-3, with 8 bases that match TRBD1. Germline-derived CDR1 and CDR2 are SGHAT and FQNNGV. There are 16 residues in the CDR3. V dropped 3 bases and J dropped 2; count of bases not matched to a gene: 7. The CDR3 coding sequence is TGTGCCAGCAGCTTGGTCGACAGGGGAGTCACAGATACGCAGTATTTT. Its protein product is CASSLVDRGVTDTQYF.

The chain is built from TRBV21-1 and TRBJ2-3; the tabulated D call, TRBD1, remains unverified against the DNA. TRBV21-1 is a documented pseudogene. CDR3 length equals 17 residues. The CDR3 bases are TGTGCCAGCAGCAAAAGGCGCAGGGACAGGACCACAGATACGCAGTATTTT. Translating gives CASSKRRRDRTTDTQYF.

The chain uses TRBV28 and TRBJ1-2; 9 nucleotides agree with TRBD1. This CDR3 region has 14 residues. CDR1 is MDHEN and CDR2 is SYDVKM in the germline V gene. V shed 5 bases, J shed 2 bases, and the junction held 3 bases outside the gene matches. The CDR3 loop reads CASSPGQGNYGYTF. CDR3 DNA sequence: TGTGCCAGCAGTCCGGGACAGGGAAACTATGGCTACACCTTC.

The rearrangement joins TRBV5-6 to TRBJ1-2, with D possibly TRBD1 on 6 matching bases. The ends were cut back, 4 bases at V and 8 bases at J, with 15 bases in the middle. This CDR3 region has 13 residues. Germline V gene lookup returns CDR1 SGHDT and CDR2 YYEEEE. The CDR3 coding sequence is TGTGCCAGCAGCCAAACAGGGTTGGGGGGCTACACCTTC. Translating gives CASSQTGLGGYTF.

A single count supports this clone. V is TRBV7-6 and J is TRBJ1-1, with D possibly being TRBD1 (6 bases). Germline V gives CDR1 SGHVS, CDR2 FNYEAQ. Deletions cut 3 bases from V and 1 base from J, with 15 bases between. The CDR3 has 16 amino acids. CDR3 protein: CASSFFGKGENTEAFF. CDR3 in DNA: TGTGCCAGCAGCTTTTTTGGAAAGGGGGAGAACACTGAAGCTTTCTTT.

The rearrangement links TRBV5-4 to TRBJ2-7, with 11 bases that match TRBD2. Germline V gene sequence: CDR1 SGHNT, CDR2 YYREEE (reference sequence). The CDR3 runs to 15 residues. With V trimmed by 4 bases and J by 2 bases, 5 bases remained unmatched. Here the CDR3 DNA reads TGTGCCAGCAGCCTGGGACTAGCGGTAACCTACGAGCAGTACTTC. This gives the protein CASSLGLAVTYEQYF. Using reference TRBV5-4 and TRBJ2-7 for the parts outside the CDR3, the full variable domain is ETGVTQSPTHLIKTRGQQVTLRCSSQSGHNTVSWYQQALGQGPQFIFQYYREEENGRGNFPPRFSGLQFPNYSSELNVNALELDDSALYLCASSLGLAVTYEQYFGPGTRLTVT.

The chain has TRBV6-6 and TRBJ2-2; 7 bases align to TRBD1. The germline gives CDR1 MNHNY, CDR2 SVGAGI (reference sequence). The trim removed 8 bases at V and 5 bases at J, leaving 2 bases unmatched. There are 12 residues in the CDR3. The CDR3 nucleotides read TGTGCCAGCTCGACAGGGACCGGGGAGCTGTTTTTT. Its translation: CASSTGTGELFF.

This sequence joins TRBV7-2 and TRBJ2-3, with 8 bases identical to TRBD2. Trimming removed 0 bases from V and 1 base from J; junction bases left unmatched: 0. Germline V gives CDR1 SGHTA, CDR2 FQGNSA. The CDR3 contains 15 residues. CDR3 residues: CASSLATSGTDTQYF. In DNA, the CDR3 is TGTGCCAGCAGCTTAGCGACTAGCGGCACAGATACGCAGTATTTT.

The rearrangement uses TRBV7-9 and TRBJ1-2, with 9 bases matching TRBD1. Germline V gene lookup returns CDR1 SEHNR and CDR2 FQNEAQ (reference sequence). The CDR3 consists of 15 residues. The J segment lost 0 bases and the V segment lost 4 bases, leaving 3 bases of the junction unmatched. CDR3 in DNA: TGTGCCAGCAGCTCCCGGGACAGGGCTAACTATGGCTACACCTTC. It specifies CASSSRDRANYGYTF. The full variable domain, in which reference TRBV7-9 and TRBJ1-2 provide the parts outside the CDR3, is DTGVSQNPRHKITKRGQNVTFRCDPISEHNRLYWYRQTLGQGPEFLTYFQNEAQLEKSRLLSDRFSAERPKGSFSTLEIQRTEQGDSAMYLCASSSRDRANYGYTFGSGTRLTVV.

A single count supports this clone. This chain links TRBV13 with TRBJ1-6; possible D gene TRBD1, 5 bases. This CDR3 has 14 residues. Germline CDR1 is PRHDT and CDR2 is FYEKMQ (reference sequence). Trimming left V 5 bases short and J 6 bases short, with 11 bases between. The CDR3 bases are TGTGCCAGCAGCCTCCAGGGTCCTAATTCACCCCTCCACTTT. It codes for CASSLQGPNSPLHF.

This chain connects TRBV12-5 to TRBJ2-3, with 8 bases identical to TRBD1. This CDR3 has 16 amino acids. Germline V gene lookup returns CDR1 LGHNT and CDR2 FRNRAP. J lost 6 bases, V lost 7 bases, and 15 bases had no gene match. CDR3 DNA: TGTGCTAGTGCCTCCGAACGTGGGGACAGGTCCGATACGCAGTATTTT. Translated, it gives CASASERGDRSDTQYF.

This clone has just one count. This chain joins TRBV6-5 and TRBJ1-1; D might be TRBD1 (5 bases). Trimming took off 8 bases at V and 1 base at J, with 8 bases between the two ends. CDR3 size: 12 residues. CDR1 is MNHEY and CDR2 is SVGAGI in the germline V gene. The CDR3 coding sequence is TGTGCCAGCTGGACATCGAACACTGAAGCTTTCTTT. Translation: CASWTSNTEAFF.